This entry is about one TCR beta chain. Its target antigen remains unknown. Nothing much larger sits one base from this clone, and base qualities are not available. Reading the germline V gene gives CDR1 MDHEN and CDR2 SYDVKM. CDR3 length: 16 amino acids, cysteine to phenylalanine. Just the 48-base CDR3 DNA is kept, in frame starting at base 1. The V and J ends are trimmed by 6 bases and 2 bases, leaving 20 bases between them. These data belong to a study of cytotoxic CD8 clonotypes in ibrutinib-treated CLL (dated by TCRdb to the early 2020s). As for the study more broadly: The cohort included some 14 treatment-naive and ten to eleven relapsed/refractory patients; about 18 were IGHV unmutated. Samples at response were collected after a median of about 13 months of treatment, with a range of roughly 6 to 40 months. Of the 80 to 95 participants in the trial, approximately 25 had longitudinal samples available. Cryopreserved peripheral blood mononuclear cells were collected at three points: before therapy, at response, and at either sustained remission or disease progression. Responses were partial in around 24 patients and complete in 2; after median around 65 months follow-up, about 14 stayed in remission and roughly twelve progressed. On average, each sample had about 260,000 productive templates and more than 85,000 productive rearrangements.

For TCR beta library preparation, roughly 2 micrograms of genomic DNA were extracted from the cryopreserved PBMCs. Longitudinal blood samples from CLL patients on ibrutinib monotherapy underwent high-throughput TCR beta sequencing. Patients were enrolled in a phase 2 open-label single-center ibrutinib monotherapy trial. The research as a whole found: Sustained-remission and progressing patients did not have matched sampling times, and lymph node repertoires were not examined. At baseline, clonality was higher than in age-matched healthy donors and showed a strong correlation with circulating CD8+ T-cell counts. Clonality increased at ibrutinib response, stayed stable in sustained remission, and fell back toward baseline at progression. Public clonotypes were rare and either shrank or stayed stable during treatment, and the rise in clonality at ibrutinib response reflected expansion of private clonotypes.

The goal of deep resolution MiSeq sequencing was a depth between 1 in 1 million and 1 in 200,000 T cells, and coverage averaged 10x per clonotype. TCR beta libraries were generated with the immunoSEQ hsTCRB Kit. Processing in the source paper ran as follows. The data were analyzed with ImmunoSEQ Analyzer and ImmunoSEQ Data Assistant, and V, D and J gene assignments followed IMGT definitions. Clonality, which ranges from 0 to 1, was calculated by subtracting the normalized Shannon entropy of productive rearrangement frequencies from one. Only overrepresented clonotypes making up at least 0.05% of the repertoire of each patient were included in the public clonotype analysis. Repertoires from roughly 13 age-matched healthy donors in immuneACCESS were used as clonality controls. The source is immuneACCESS, and TCRdb retained only in-frame sequences with V and J called. Part of the clones is not carried over; for the studies checked, unresolved V genes explain less than half of this, and the remainder is unexplained. V, J and clone size are taken as reported in that table, and D and trimming were inferred from the DNA itself. Within this sample are approximately 7,100 clones, with approximately 79% of them counted one time only. The leading ten clones occupy around 4% of the sample.

Sequencing was performed on PBMCs, taken before ibrutinib treatment. The source of this sequence is a human donor with chronic lymphocytic leukemia. The rearranged segments are TRBV28 and TRBJ2-7; the D gene is perhaps TRBD2, from 7 matching bases. The encoded CDR3 is CASSQGGAGDPYEQYF. The bases read TGTGCCAGCAGCCAGGGAGGGGCAGGGGATCCCTACGAGCAGTACTTC.